Following are 3 T cell receptor beta chains from one sample sequenced in a study of cytomegalovirus exposure and HLA in healthy donors. Amplification used 60 Vbeta primers and 13 Jbeta primers. Clones were sequenced by immunoSEQ multiplex PCR, and TCRdb holds only the in-frame ones, with some missing. The sample consists of about 170,000 clones, approximately 80% of them appearing once. Sequenced sample: PBMCs. The receptors originated from a boy between 2 and 10 years old in good health and CMV-seronegative.

J is TRBJ2-3 and V is TRBV6-5, with TRBD2 matching over 8 bases. Trimming took 0 bases from V and 3 from J; bases not matched to a gene: 5. There are 16 residues in the CDR3. The germline V gene encodes CDR1 MNHEY and CDR2 SVGAGI. In nucleotides, the CDR3 is TGTGCCAGCAGTTACTCGGGTAGCGGGGTAACAGATACGCAGTATTTT. Protein sequence: CASSYSGSGVTDTQYF.

This clone turned up a few times. V and J are TRBV28 and TRBJ2-1; 7 bases align to TRBD1. V shed 6 bases, J shed 3 bases, and the junction held 8 bases outside the gene matches. Germline assignment: CDR1 MDHEN and CDR2 SYDVKM. This CDR3 comprises 15 residues. The CDR3, as DNA: TGTGCCAGCAGCGGAATACAGGGGAACTACAATGAGCAGTTCTTC. Its protein product is CASSGIQGNYNEQFF.

The gene calls are TRBV7-9 and TRBJ2-1; D is ambiguous. Germline assignment: CDR1 SEHNR and CDR2 FQNEAQ (reference sequence). The V end lost 4 bases, the J end lost 4 bases, and 14 bases lay between the germline ends. This CDR3 is 15 amino acids long. The CDR3, as DNA: TGTGCCAGCAGCTCCACCGGGTTAAGGTACAATGAGCAGTTCTTC. It encodes CASSSTGLRYNEQFF.